The 9 T cell receptor beta chains below were found in one sample sequenced in a study of tumor-infiltrating lymphocytes in localized non-small cell lung cancer. Sequencing was performed with immunoSEQ multiplex PCR; in TCRdb, only in-frame clones are kept and a portion is missing. The sample contains roughly 7,100 clones, 74% of which appear only once. Material: uninvolved lung tissue not adjacent to the tumor. Receptors originate from a human donor with non-small cell lung cancer.

This chain uses TRBV21-1 with TRBJ2-7. TRBV21-1 is a pseudogene segment. The CDR3 loop spans 15 amino acids. CDR3 sequence reads: CASRNPGQENYEQYF. CDR3 in DNA: TGTGCCAGCAGAAATCCGGGGCAGGAGAACTACGAGCAGTACTTC.

This chain joins TRBV19 and TRBJ2-7, with TRBD2 identical over 10 bases. Per germline, CDR1 LNHDA and CDR2 SQIVND (reference sequence). J lost 3 bases, V lost 3 bases, and 5 bases had no gene match. The CDR3 spans 15 residues. The DNA for the CDR3 is TGTGCCAGTAGTATCTCGGCTAGCGGGAGCTACGAGCAGTACTTC. It specifies CASSISASGSYEQYF.

This chain joins TRBV6-1 and TRBJ2-3; TRBD2 matches at 13 bases. This CDR3 region has 15 residues. Trimming cost V 6 bases and J 7 bases; bases outside gene matches: 7. Germline V lookup: CDR1 MNHNS, CDR2 SASEGT. As DNA, the CDR3 is TGTGCCAGCAGGACTAGCGGGAGGTATTTGAATACGCAGTATTTT. It specifies CASRTSGRYLNTQYF.

This chain uses TRBV5-1 with TRBJ1-5; no firm D call. This CDR3 has 14 amino acids. V was cut by 1 base and J by 3 bases, with 8 bases left in between. From germline, CDR1 is SGHRS and CDR2 YFSETQ. The CDR3 coding sequence is TGCGCCAGCAGCTTGATGGGCCTCAATCAGCCCCAGCATTTT. It translates to CASSLMGLNQPQHF.

A few counts support this clone. The chain uses TRBV7-3 and TRBJ2-3; TRBD1 might be the D (8 bases). This CDR3 region has 16 residues. Germline V gene data show CDR1 as SGHTA and CDR2 as FQGTGA. V shed 6 bases and J shed 6 bases, with 22 bases lying between them. Written as DNA, the CDR3 is TGTGCCAGCAGTCAGGGGGCCCGCGGGAGTAGGGATACGCAGTATTTT. Its translation is CASSQGARGSRDTQYF.

The rearrangement links TRBV6-1 to TRBJ1-3, with 8 bases identical to TRBD1. The CDR3 sequence is 15 residues long. The germline gives CDR1 MNHNS, CDR2 SASEGT. V dropped 1 base and J dropped 4; count of bases not matched to a gene: 3. The CDR3 DNA reads as TGTGCCAGCAGTGAAGACAGGGGGACGGGAAACACCATATATTTT. Translation gives CASSEDRGTGNTIYF.

This chain links TRBV27 with TRBJ2-2, with TRBD2 matching 11 bases. This CDR3 is built from 16 residues. Per germline, CDR1 MNHEY and CDR2 SMNVEV (reference sequence). The V gene end was trimmed by 6 bases and the J gene end by 7 bases; junction bases not matched to a gene: 10. The CDR3 protein is CASSFFSGRASGELFF. The CDR3 coding sequence is TGTGCCAGCAGCTTCTTTAGCGGGAGGGCCAGCGGGGAGCTGTTTTTT.

This chain joins TRBV11-2 and TRBJ1-3; perhaps TRBD1 as D (5 bases). Germline V CDR1 and CDR2: SGHAT, FQNNGV. The CDR3 spans 17 residues. V was shortened by 0 bases and J by 1 base, with 13 bases between the two germline ends. CDR3 sequence reads: CASSLDSGGGSGNTIYF. DNA for the CDR3: TGTGCCAGCAGCTTAGATTCCGGGGGAGGATCTGGAAACACCATATATTTT.

This chain uses TRBV5-1 with TRBJ2-3; 8 bases are shared with TRBD1. Germline CDR1 is SGHRS and CDR2 is YFSETQ. The CDR3 is 15 residues long. Trimming at V came to 5 bases and at J to 8 bases, leaving 13 bases not matched to a gene. CDR3 amino acids: CASSTGQGSFSTQYF. The CDR3 bases are TGCGCCAGCAGTACAGGACAGGGAAGTTTTAGTACGCAGTATTTT.